The 9 T cell receptor beta chains listed next were all sequenced from one sample in a study of OX40 agonist ivuxolimab in advanced cancers. The assay was immunoSEQ multiplex PCR, and TCRdb's table has in-frame clones only and misses some. Of 55,000 to 65,000 clones in the sample, 85% to 90% were seen once. Material: CD4+ or CD8+ T cells sorted from blood, obtained in a trial of the OX40 agonist ivuxolimab. These receptors were collected from an adult with an advanced solid tumor such as melanoma, head and neck, liver or kidney cancer.

This chain joins TRBV7-8 and TRBJ1-5, with a weak D call TRBD1 (5 bases). This CDR3 is built from 12 residues. Trimming left V 7 bases short and J 6 bases short, with 10 bases between. CDR1 and CDR2 from the germline V gene are SGHVS and FQNEAQ. CDR3 residues: CASNIGGQPQHF. The CDR3, as DNA: TGTGCCAGCAACATCGGGGGTCAGCCCCAGCATTTT.

The chain couples TRBV7-6 to TRBJ1-1; no firm D call. Trimming pared 1 base from V and 4 bases from J, leaving 7 bases between. This CDR3 has 13 residues. Germline V gene data show CDR1 as SGHVS and CDR2 as FNYEAQ. CDR3 region: CASSLGGVTEAFF. The CDR3 coding sequence is TGTGCCAGCAGCTTAGGGGGAGTCACTGAAGCTTTCTTT.

Details on this clone: An end of the junction does not agree with germline; a read error may underlie this. The chain uses TRBV11-1 and TRBJ2-1; 10 positions match TRBD2. Looked up from germline, CDR1 is SGHAT and CDR2 is FQDESV (reference sequence). There are 12 residues in the CDR3. The CDR3 DNA follows: TGTGCCAGCAGCTTAGCTAGCGGGGGGAGGCTCTTC. It codes for CASSLASGGRLF.

The V and J genes are TRBV2 and TRBJ2-5, with 9 bases matching TRBD1. The CDR3 runs 15 residues. V trimming: 4 bases; J trimming: 0 bases; junction bases outside the gene matches: 3. Germline V lookup: CDR1 SNHLY, CDR2 FYNNEI. CDR3 nucleotide sequence: TGTGCCAGCAGTGGGGACAGGGTCGACCAAGAGACCCAGTACTTC. The encoded protein is CASSGDRVDQETQYF.

The chain carries TRBV5-6 and TRBJ2-3, with 8 positions matching TRBD1. From germline, CDR1 is SGHDT and CDR2 YYEEEE. V lost 0 bases, J lost 0 bases, and 3 bases stayed unmatched. The CDR3 is made up of 16 amino acids. CDR3: CASSLGTGQSTDTQYF. The CDR3 DNA is TGTGCCAGCAGCTTGGGGACAGGGCAAAGCACAGATACGCAGTATTTT.

The chain recombines TRBV5-1 with TRBJ2-1; weak D call: TRBD2 (6 bases). The CDR3 loop spans 17 amino acids. V gave up 4 bases and J gave up 7 bases, with 24 bases separating them. Germline assignment: CDR1 SGHRS and CDR2 YFSETQ. The CDR3 reads CASSRTIQGHSTNEQFF. The CDR3, as DNA: TGCGCCAGCAGCCGGACTATTCAGGGTCATTCTACGAATGAGCAGTTCTTC. The full variable domain, with the rest looked up from reference TRBV5-1 and TRBJ2-1, is KAGVTQTPRYLIKTRGQQVTLSCSPISGHRSVSWYQQTPGQGLQFLFEYFSETQRNKGNFPGRFSGRQFSNSRSEMNVSTLELGDSALYLCASSRTIQGHSTNEQFFGPGTRLTVL.

This chain joins TRBV15 and TRBJ1-3; D remains ambiguous. Germline V lookup: CDR1 LNHNV, CDR2 YYDKDF (reference sequence). This CDR3 region has 12 residues. V lost 5 bases to trimming and J lost 0 bases, with 2 bases between them. CDR3 nucleotides: TGTGCCACCAGCGTCTCTGGAAACACCATATATTTT. It encodes CATSVSGNTIYF.

The rearrangement uses TRBV11-2 and TRBJ1-2; D might be TRBD1 (5 bases). Germline lookup yields CDR1 SGHAT and CDR2 FQNNGV. The V end was cut by 5 bases, the J end by 7 bases, with 17 bases between. This CDR3 has 14 residues. The CDR3 DNA sequence: TGTGCCAGCAGCCTGGGGCCTTCAAGGTCTGGCTACACCTTC. Translated: CASSLGPSRSGYTF.

The chain combines TRBV11-3 with TRBJ1-1; D may be TRBD1 (5 bases). V lost 1 base to trimming and J lost 1 base, with 10 bases between them. In germline, CDR1 is SGHNT, CDR2 YENEEA. This CDR3 contains 15 residues. The CDR3 DNA sequence: TGTGCCAGCAGCTTAGGAGCAGGGCCGAACACTGAAGCTTTCTTT. It translates to CASSLGAGPNTEAFF. The full variable domain, completed using reference TRBV11-3 and TRBJ1-1, is EAGVVQSPRYKIIEKKQPVAFWCNPISGHNTLYWYLQNLGQGPELLIRYENEEAVDDSQLPKDRFSAERLKGVDSTLKIQPAELGDSAVYLCASSLGAGPNTEAFFGQGTRLTVV.